Sequencing of this T cell receptor (beta chain) was carried out in a study of shared clonotypes between healthy human individuals. About the research overall: Researchers assigned three CD4 naive, three CD4 memory, two CD8 naive and one CD8 memory plate to each donor.

Method: immunoSEQ multiplex PCR; TCRdb's copy keeps in-frame clones and lacks some. The sample has over a million clones; about 77% are singletons. Material: memory CD4+ T cells sorted from blood. Subset indicated: CD45RA-negative fraction. This TCR was sampled from a man between 18 and 35 years old in good health.

CDR3 DNA sequence: TGTGCCAGCACCATGGGGACAGACGGGGGCGAGCAGTACTTC. Translation: CASTMGTDGGEQYF. This rearrangement joins TRBV2 to TRBJ2-7, with D tentatively TRBD1 (7 bases). The CDR3 sequence is 14 residues long. Germline assignment: CDR1 SNHLY and CDR2 FYNNEI. The V and J ends lost 7 bases and 6 bases respectively, with 19 bases between them.